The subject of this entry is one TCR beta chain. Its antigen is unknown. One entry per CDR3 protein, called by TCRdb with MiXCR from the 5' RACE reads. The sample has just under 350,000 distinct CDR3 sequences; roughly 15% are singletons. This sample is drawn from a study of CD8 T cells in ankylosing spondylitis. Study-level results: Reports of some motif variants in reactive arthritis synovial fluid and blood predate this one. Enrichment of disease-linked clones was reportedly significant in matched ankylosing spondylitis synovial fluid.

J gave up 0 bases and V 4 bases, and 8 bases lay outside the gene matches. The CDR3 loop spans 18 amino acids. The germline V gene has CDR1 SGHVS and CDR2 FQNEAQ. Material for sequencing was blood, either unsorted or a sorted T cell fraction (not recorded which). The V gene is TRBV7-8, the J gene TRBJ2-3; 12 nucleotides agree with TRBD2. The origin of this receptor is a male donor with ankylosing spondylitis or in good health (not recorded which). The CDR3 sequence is CASSWGLAGVSSTDTQYF. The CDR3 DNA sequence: TGTGCCAGCAGCTGGGGACTAGCGGGTGTTTCAAGCACAGATACGCAGTATTTT.